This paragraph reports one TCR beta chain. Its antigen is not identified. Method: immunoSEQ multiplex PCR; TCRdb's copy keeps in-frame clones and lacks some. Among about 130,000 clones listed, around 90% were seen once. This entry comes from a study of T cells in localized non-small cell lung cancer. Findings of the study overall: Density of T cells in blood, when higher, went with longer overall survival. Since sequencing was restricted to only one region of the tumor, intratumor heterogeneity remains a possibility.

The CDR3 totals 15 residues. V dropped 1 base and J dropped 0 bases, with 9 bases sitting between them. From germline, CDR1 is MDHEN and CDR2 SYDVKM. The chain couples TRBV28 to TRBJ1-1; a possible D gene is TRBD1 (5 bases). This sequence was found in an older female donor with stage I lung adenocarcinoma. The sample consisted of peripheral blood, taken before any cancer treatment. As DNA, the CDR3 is TGTGCCAGCAGTTTATTGAGGGGACTGAACACTGAAGCTTTCTTT. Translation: CASSLLRGLNTEAFF.